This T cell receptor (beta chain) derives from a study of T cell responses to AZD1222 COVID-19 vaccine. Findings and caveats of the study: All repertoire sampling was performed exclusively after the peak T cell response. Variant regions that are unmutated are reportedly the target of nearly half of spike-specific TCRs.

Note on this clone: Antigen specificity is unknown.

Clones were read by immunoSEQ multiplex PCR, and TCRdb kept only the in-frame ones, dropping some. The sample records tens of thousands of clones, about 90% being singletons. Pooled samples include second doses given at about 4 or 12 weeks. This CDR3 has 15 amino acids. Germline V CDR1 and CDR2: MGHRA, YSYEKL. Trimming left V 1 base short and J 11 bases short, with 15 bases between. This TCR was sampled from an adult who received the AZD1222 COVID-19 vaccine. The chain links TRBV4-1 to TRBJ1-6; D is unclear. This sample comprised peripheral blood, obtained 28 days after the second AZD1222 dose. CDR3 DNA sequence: TGCGCCAGCAGCCAAGTGGGCGGGGAGCGGCCACCCCTCCACTTT. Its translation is CASSQVGGERPPLHF.